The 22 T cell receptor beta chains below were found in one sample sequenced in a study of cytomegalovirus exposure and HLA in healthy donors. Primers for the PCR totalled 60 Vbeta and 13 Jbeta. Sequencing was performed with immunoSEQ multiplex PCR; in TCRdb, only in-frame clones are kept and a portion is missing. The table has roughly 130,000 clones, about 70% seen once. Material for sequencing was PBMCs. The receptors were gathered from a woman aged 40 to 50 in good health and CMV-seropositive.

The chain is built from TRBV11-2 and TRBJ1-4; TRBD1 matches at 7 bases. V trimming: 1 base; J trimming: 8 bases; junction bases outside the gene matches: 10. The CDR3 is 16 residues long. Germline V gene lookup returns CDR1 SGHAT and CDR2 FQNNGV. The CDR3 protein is CASSLGSKTGSEKLFF. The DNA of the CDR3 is TGTGCCAGCAGCTTAGGGAGCAAGACAGGGTCCGAAAAACTGTTTTTT.

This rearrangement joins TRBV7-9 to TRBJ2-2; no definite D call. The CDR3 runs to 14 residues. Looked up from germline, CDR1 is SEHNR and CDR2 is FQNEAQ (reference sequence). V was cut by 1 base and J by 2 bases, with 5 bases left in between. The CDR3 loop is CASSLEANTGELFF. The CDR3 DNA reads TGTGCCAGCAGCTTAGAAGCAAACACCGGGGAGCTGTTTTTT.

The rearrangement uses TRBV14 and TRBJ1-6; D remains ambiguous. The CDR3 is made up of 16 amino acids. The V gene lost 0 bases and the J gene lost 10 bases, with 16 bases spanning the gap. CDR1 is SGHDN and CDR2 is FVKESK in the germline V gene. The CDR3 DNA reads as TGTGCCAGCAGCCAAGATGGAGGGAAAGCGAGGTCACCCCTCCACTTT. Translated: CASSQDGGKARSPLHF. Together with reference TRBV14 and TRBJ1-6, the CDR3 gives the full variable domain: EAGVTQFPSHSVIEKGQTVTLRCDPISGHDNLYWYRRVMGKEIKFLLHFVKESKQDESGMPNNRFLAERTGGTYSTLKVQPAELEDSGVYFCASSQDGGKARSPLHFGNGTRLTVT.

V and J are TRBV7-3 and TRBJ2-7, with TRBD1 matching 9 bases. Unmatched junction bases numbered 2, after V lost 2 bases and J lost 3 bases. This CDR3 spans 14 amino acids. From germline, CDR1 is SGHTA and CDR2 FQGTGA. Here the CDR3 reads CASSLGTGHYEQYF. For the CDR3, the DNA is TGTGCCAGCAGCTTAGGGACAGGGCACTACGAGCAGTACTTC.

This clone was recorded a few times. Here the CDR3 reads CASSIGDRGTGELFF. DNA for the CDR3: TGTGCCAGTAGTATCGGGGACAGGGGTACCGGGGAGCTGTTTTTT. The chain recombines TRBV19 with TRBJ2-2, with 10 positions matching TRBD1. The CDR3 loop spans 15 amino acids. V lost 3 bases, J lost 5 bases, and 3 bases stayed unmatched. Germline lookup yields CDR1 LNHDA and CDR2 SQIVND (reference sequence).

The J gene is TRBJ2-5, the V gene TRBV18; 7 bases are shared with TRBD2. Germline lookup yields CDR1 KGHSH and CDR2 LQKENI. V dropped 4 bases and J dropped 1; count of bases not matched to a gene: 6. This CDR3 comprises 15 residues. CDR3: CASSRRRGSQETQYF. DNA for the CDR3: TGTGCCAGCTCACGAAGGCGGGGGAGCCAAGAGACCCAGTACTTC. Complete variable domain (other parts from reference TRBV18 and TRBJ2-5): NAGVMQNPRHLVRRRGQEARLRCSPMKGHSHVYWYRQLPEEGLKFMVYLQKENIIDESGMPKERFSAEFPKEGPSILRIQQVVRGDSAAYFCASSRRRGSQETQYFGPGTRLLVL.

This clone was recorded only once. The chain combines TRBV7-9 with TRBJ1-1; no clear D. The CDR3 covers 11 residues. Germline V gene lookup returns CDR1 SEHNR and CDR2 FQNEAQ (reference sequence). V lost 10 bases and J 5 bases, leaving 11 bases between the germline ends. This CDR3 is CATPDGTEAFF. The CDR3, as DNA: TGTGCCACCCCAGACGGGACTGAAGCTTTCTTT.

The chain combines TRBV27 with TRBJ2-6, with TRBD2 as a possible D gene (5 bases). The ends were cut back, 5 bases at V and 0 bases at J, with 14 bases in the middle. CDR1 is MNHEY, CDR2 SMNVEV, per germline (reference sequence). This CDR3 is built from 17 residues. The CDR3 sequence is CASSREPRHSGANVLTF. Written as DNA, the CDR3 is TGTGCCAGCAGTCGGGAACCCCGACACTCTGGGGCCAACGTCCTGACTTTC. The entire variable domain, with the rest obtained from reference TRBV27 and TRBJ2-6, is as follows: EAQVTQNPRYLITVTGKKLTVTCSQNMNHEYMSWYRQDPGLGLRQIYYSMNVEVTDKGDVPEGYKVSRKEKRNFPLILESPSPNQTSLYFCASSREPRHSGANVLTFGAGSRLTVL.

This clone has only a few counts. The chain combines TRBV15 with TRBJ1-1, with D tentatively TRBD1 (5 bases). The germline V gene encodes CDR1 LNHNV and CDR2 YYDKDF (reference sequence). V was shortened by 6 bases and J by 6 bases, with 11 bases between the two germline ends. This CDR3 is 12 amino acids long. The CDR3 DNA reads TGTGCCACCAGAGTGGGGGGGGCTGAAGCTTTCTTT. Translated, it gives CATRVGGAEAFF.

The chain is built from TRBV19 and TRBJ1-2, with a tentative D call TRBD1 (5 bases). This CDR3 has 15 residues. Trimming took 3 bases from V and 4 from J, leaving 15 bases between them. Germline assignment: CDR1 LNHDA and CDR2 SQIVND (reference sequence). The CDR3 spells CASSIGSGSSYGYTF. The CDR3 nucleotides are TGTGCCAGTAGTATTGGGTCAGGGTCTAGCTATGGCTACACCTTC.

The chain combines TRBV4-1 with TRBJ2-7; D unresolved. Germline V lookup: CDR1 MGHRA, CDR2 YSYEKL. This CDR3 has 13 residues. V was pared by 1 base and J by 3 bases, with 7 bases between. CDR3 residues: CASSQVRHYEQYF. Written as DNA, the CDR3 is TGCGCCAGCAGCCAAGTCCGACACTACGAGCAGTACTTC.

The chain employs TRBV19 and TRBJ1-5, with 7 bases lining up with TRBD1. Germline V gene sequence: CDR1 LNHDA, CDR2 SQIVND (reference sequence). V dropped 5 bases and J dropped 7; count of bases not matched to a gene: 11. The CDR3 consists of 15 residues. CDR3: CASSADREPGQPQHF. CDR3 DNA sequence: TGTGCCAGTAGTGCCGACAGGGAACCGGGGCAGCCCCAGCATTTT.

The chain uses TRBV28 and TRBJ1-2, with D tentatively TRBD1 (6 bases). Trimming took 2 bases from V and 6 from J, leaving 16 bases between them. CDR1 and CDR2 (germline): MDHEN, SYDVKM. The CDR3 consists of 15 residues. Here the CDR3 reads CASSLRATGSDGYTF. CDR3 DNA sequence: TGTGCCAGCAGTTTACGGGCGACAGGATCAGATGGCTACACCTTC.

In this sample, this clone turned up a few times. The CDR3 is CAEGLAGGRGELFF. CDR3 in DNA: TGTGCCGAGGGACTAGCGGGGGGGCGTGGGGAGCTGTTTTTT. This chain joins TRBV30 and TRBJ2-2; 16 bases are shared with TRBD2. V dropped 8 bases and J dropped 8; count of bases not matched to a gene: 5. CDR1 and CDR2 from the germline V gene are GTSNPN and SVGIG (reference sequence). CDR3 length equals 14 residues.

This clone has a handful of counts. This CDR3 reads CASNPFSGNTIYF. The CDR3 DNA sequence: TGTGCCAGCAATCCTTTCTCTGGAAACACCATATATTTT. The J gene is TRBJ1-3, the V gene TRBV6-5; no reliable D call. From germline, CDR1 is MNHEY and CDR2 SVGAGI. Trimming took 7 bases from V and 0 from J, leaving 7 bases between them. This CDR3 comprises 13 residues.

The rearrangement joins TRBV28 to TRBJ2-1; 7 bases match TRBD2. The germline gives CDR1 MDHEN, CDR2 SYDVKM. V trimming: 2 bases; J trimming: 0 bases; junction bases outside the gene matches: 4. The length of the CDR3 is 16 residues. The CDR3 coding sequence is TGTGCCAGCAGTTTAAAGGTAGCGGGCTCCTACAATGAGCAGTTCTTC. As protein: CASSLKVAGSYNEQFF.

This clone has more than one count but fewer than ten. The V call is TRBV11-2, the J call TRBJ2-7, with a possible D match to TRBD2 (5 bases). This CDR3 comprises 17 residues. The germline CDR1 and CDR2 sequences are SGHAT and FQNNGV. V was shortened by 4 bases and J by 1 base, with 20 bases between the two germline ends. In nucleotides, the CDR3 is TGTGCCAGCAGCTCTCTGAGGTGGGCGGGCCATTCCTACGAGCAGTACTTC. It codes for CASSSLRWAGHSYEQYF.

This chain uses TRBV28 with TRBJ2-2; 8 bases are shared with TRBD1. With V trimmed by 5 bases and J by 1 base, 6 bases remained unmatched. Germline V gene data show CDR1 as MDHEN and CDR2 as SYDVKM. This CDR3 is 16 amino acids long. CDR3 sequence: CASSPPGQGNTGELFF. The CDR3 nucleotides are TGTGCCAGCAGTCCCCCTGGACAGGGGAACACCGGGGAGCTGTTTTTT.

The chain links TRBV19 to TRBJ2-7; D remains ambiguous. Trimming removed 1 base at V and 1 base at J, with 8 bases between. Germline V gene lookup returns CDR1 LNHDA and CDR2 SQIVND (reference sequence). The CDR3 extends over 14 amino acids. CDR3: CASSIVGVSYEQYF. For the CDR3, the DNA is TGTGCCAGTAGTATAGTGGGCGTGTCCTACGAGCAGTACTTC.

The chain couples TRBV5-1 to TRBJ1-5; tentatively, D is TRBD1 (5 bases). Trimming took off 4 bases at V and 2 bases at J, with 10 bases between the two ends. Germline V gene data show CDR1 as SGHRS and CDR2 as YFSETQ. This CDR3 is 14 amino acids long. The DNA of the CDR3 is TGCGCCAGCAGCCGAACAGGCGGCAATCAGCCCCAGCATTTT. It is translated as CASSRTGGNQPQHF.

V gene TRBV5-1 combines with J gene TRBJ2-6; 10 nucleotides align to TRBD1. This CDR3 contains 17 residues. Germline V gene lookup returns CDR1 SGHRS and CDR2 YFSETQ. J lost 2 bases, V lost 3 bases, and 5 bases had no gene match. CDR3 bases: TGCGCCAGCAGCTCCTCGACAGGGGGCGCTGGGGCCAACGTCCTGACTTTC. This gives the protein CASSSSTGGAGANVLTF.

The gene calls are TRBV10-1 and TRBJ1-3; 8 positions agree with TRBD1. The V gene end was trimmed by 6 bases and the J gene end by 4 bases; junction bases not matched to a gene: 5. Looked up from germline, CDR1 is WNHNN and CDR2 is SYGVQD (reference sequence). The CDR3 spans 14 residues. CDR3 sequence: CASRETGEGNTIYF. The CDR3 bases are TGCGCCAGCAGGGAGACAGGGGAAGGAAACACCATATATTTT.